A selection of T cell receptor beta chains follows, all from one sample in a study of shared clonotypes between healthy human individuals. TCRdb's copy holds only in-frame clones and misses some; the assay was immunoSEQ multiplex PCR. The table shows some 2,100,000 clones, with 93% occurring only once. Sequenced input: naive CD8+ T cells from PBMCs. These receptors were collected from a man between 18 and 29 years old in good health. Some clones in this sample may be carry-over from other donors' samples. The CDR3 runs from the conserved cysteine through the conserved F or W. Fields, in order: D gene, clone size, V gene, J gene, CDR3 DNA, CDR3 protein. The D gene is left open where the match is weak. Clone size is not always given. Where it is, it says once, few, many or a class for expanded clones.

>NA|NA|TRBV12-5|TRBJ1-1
TGTGCTAGTGGTTTAGGAGGAGAAGCTTTCTTT
CASGLGGEAFF
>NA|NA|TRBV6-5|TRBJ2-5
TGTGCCAGCAGGCGTAGACAGGGGAGGGAAGAGACCCAGTACTTC
CASRRRQGREETQYF
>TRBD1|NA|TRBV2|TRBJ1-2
TGTGCCAGCAGTGGGTTTTGGACAGGGGGCGATGGCTACACCTTC
CASSGFWTGGDGYTF
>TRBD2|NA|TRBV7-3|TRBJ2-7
TGTGCCAGCAGCCCCGGCGGCGGGGGAGCGAGCGAGCAGTACTTC
CASSPGGGGASEQYF
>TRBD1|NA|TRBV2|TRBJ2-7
TGTGCCAGCAGTGACCCCTGGGGACAGGGCTTCGGGTACGAGCAGTACTTC
CASSDPWGQGFGYEQYF
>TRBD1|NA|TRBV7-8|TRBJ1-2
TGTGCCAGCAGCTTAGTTGAGAGTGCGATCGGGGCAGGGGGCGGTTCACGGCATGGCTACACCTTC
CASSLVESAIGAGGGSRHGYTF
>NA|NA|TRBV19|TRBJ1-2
TGTGCCAGTAGTGCCCCCGCCACATACTATGGCTACACCTTC
CASSAPATYYGYTF
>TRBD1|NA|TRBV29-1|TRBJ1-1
TGCAGCGTTGAGGGTGGGGACAGGGAAGGGAGCACTGAAGCTTTCTTT
CSVEGGDREGSTEAFF
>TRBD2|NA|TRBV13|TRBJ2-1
TGTGCCAGCAGCCCATATGATCCAGCGGGACCCTACAATGAGCAGTTCTTC
CASSPYDPAGPYNEQFF
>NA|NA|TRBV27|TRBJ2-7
TGTGCCAGCAGTTTACGGGGGGCTTCAAGCTCCTACGAGCAGTACTTC
CASSLRGASSSYEQYF
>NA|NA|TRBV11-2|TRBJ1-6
TGTGCCAGCAGCGGCGACGGGGGATATAATTCACCCCTCCACTTT
CASSGDGGYNSPLHF
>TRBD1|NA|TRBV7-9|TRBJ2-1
TGTGCCAGCAGCTTTAGTGGACAGGGGGCGGTATCCTACAATGAGCAGTTCTTC
CASSFSGQGAVSYNEQFF
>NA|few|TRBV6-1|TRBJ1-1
TGTGCCAGCAGTGAAGCCGAGGAGGCTTTCTTT
CASSEAEEAFF
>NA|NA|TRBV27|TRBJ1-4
TGTGCCTCCGGGGGCTACGGTGAAAAACTGTTTTTT
CASGGYGEKLFF
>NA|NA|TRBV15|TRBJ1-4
TGTGCCACCAGCACCTCCCTGGCAACTAATGAAAAACTGTTTTTT
CATSTSLATNEKLFF
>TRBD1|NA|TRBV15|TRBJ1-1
TGTGCCACCCACATAACACAGGGGGTGAACACTGAAGCTTTCTTT
CATHITQGVNTEAFF
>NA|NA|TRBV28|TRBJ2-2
TGTGCCAGCAGTTCCCCGAACACCGGGGAGCTGTTTTTT
CASSSPNTGELFF
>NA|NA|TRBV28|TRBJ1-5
TGTGCCAGCAGTTTCTGGCAGGGCAGCAATCAGCCCCAGCATTTT
CASSFWQGSNQPQHF
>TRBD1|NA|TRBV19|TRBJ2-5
TGTGCCAGTAGGTACGCGACAGGGGACGGAGAGACCCAGTACTTC
CASRYATGDGETQYF
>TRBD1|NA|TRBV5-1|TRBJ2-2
TGCGCCAGCAGCTTGGTCCCGCAGGGGGCGAACACCGGGGAGCTGTTTTTT
CASSLVPQGANTGELFF
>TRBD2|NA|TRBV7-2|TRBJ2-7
TGTGCCAGCAGCTTCAGCGGGGGAACCTACGAGCAGTACTTC
CASSFSGGTYEQYF
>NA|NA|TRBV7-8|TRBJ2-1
TGTGCCAGCAACCAAAACCTAGCTGGCGATGAGCAGTTCTTC
CASNQNLAGDEQFF
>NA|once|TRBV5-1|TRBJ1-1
TGCGCCAGCAGACAAGGGTTAACTGAAGCTTTCTTT
CASRQGLTEAFF
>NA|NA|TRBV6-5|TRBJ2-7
TGTGCCAGCAGTTATTTCAGCGCCGGAAGCTACGAGCAGTACTTC
CASSYFSAGSYEQYF
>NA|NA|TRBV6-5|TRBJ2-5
TGTGCCAGCAGTTACGACGCAACCCTGGGGGAGACCCAGTACTTC
CASSYDATLGETQYF
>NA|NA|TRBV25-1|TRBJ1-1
TGTGCCAGCAGTGAAATGGGCTGGAACACTGAAGCTTTCTTT
CASSEMGWNTEAFF
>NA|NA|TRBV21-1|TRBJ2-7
TGTGCCAGCAGCAGCCGGGGAAACCGCTACGAGCAGTACTTC
CASSSRGNRYEQYF
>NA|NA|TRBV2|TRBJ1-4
TGTGCCAGCAGTGATATTTGGGCTAATGAAAAACTGTTTTTT
CASSDIWANEKLFF
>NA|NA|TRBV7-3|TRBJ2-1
TGTGCCAGCAGCCCCAACCTTCGCAGTTTGGATGAGCAGTTCTTC
CASSPNLRSLDEQFF
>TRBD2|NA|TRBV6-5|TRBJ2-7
TGTGCCAGCAGTGGAATAGCGGGGGACTCCTACGAGCAGTACTTC
CASSGIAGDSYEQYF
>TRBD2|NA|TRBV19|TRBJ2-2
TGTGCCAGTAGTATCTTTGGCCTAGCGGCGAACACCGGGGAGCTGTTTTTT
CASSIFGLAANTGELFF